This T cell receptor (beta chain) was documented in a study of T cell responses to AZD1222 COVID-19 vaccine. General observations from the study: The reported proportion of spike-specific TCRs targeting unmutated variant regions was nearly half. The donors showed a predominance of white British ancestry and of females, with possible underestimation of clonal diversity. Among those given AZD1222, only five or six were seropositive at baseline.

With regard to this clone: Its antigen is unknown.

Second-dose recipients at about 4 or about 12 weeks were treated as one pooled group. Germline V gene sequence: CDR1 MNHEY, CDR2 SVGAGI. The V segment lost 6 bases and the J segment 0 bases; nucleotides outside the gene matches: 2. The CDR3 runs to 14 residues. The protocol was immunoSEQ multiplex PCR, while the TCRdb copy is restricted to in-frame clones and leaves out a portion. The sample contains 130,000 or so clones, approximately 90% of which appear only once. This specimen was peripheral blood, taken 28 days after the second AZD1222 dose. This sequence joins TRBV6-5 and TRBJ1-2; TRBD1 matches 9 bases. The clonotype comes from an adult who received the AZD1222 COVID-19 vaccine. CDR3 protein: CASRTGGSNYGYTF. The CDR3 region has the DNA TGTGCCAGCAGGACAGGGGGTTCTAACTATGGCTACACCTTC.